This T cell receptor beta chain was captured by sequencing in a study of blood T cell repertoires in COVID-19. Across the whole study: Samples of COVID-19 (acute and convalescent) were obtained from the United States, Italy and Spain. Sources were T cells, B-cell-depleted T cells, or PBMCs; the material itself was cDNA or gDNA.

The germline V gene encodes CDR1 LGHDT and CDR2 YNNKEL (reference sequence). The CDR3 totals 10 residues. V trimming: 8 bases; J trimming: 7 bases; junction bases outside the gene matches: 0. Original processing methods: Researchers report that nucleated cell counts were estimated from reference gene primer amplification. Method: immunoSEQ multiplex PCR; TCRdb's copy keeps in-frame clones and lacks some. The V and J calls and the clone size are those of that table, but D and trimming were determined from the DNA. The repertoire has over 250,000 clones, roughly 90% of them found once; the top ten carry under 2.5%.

The chain recombines TRBV3-1 (or the pseudogene TRBV3-2) with TRBJ1-1; 8 nucleotides match TRBD1. What was sequenced was peripheral blood. The origin of this receptor is a man in his fifties with acute or convalescent COVID-19. CDR3 coding DNA: TGTGCCAGCGGACAGGGTGAAGCTTTCTTT. Protein product: CASGQGEAFF.